These 15 T cell receptor beta chains originate from one sample sequenced in a study of cytomegalovirus exposure and HLA in healthy donors. 60 Vbeta and 13 Jbeta primers were used in PCR. The protocol was immunoSEQ multiplex PCR, while the TCRdb copy is restricted to in-frame clones and leaves out a portion. Of about 100,000 clones listed, 75% to 85% are singletons. What was sequenced was PBMCs. These receptors were obtained from a woman in her 50s in good health and CMV-seropositive.

V usage is TRBV6-6 and J usage is TRBJ2-7; possible D gene TRBD1, 6 bases. The CDR3 is 14 amino acids. CDR1 is MNHNY and CDR2 is SVGAGI in the germline V gene (reference sequence). V lost 7 bases to trimming and J lost 2 bases, with 15 bases between them. The CDR3 DNA reads TGTGCCAGCATCCTAACACAGGGCCCCTACGAGCAGTACTTC. It is translated as CASILTQGPYEQYF.

This rearrangement joins TRBV7-2 to TRBJ1-6; TRBD1 matches at 7 bases. Losses at the gene ends were 1 base for V and 12 bases for J; bases not matched to a gene: 12. Germline CDR1 SGHTA, CDR2 FQGNSA. CDR3 length: 16 residues. The CDR3 here is CASSLVRTSGGQPLHF. The CDR3 DNA reads as TGTGCCAGCAGCTTAGTCCGTACGTCAGGGGGGCAACCCCTCCACTTT.

The chain combines TRBV19 with TRBJ2-5; the D gene is possibly TRBD2 (6 bases). The ends were cut back, 5 bases at V and 1 base at J, with 14 bases in the middle. Germline CDR1 is LNHDA and CDR2 is SQIVND (reference sequence). This CDR3 region has 15 residues. The CDR3 here is CASSLLAQPQETQYF. CDR3 nucleotide sequence: TGTGCCAGTAGTCTTCTAGCGCAACCCCAAGAGACCCAGTACTTC.

This clone came up once. The chain couples TRBV25-1 to TRBJ2-1; 7 bases agree with TRBD2. Germline V lookup: CDR1 MGHDK, CDR2 SYGVNS. The CDR3 length is 15 residues. The V gene end was trimmed by 10 bases and the J gene end by 5 bases; junction bases not matched to a gene: 14. The CDR3 protein is CATLNEAGRDNEQFF. The CDR3 nucleotides read TGTGCCACCTTAAATGAGGCAGGGAGGGACAATGAGCAGTTCTTC.

The V and J genes are TRBV7-9 and TRBJ1-1; unclear D gene. V lost 3 bases and J 1 base, leaving 9 bases between the germline ends. Germline V CDR1 and CDR2: SEHNR, FQNEAQ (reference sequence). This CDR3 comprises 14 residues. CDR3 nucleotide sequence: TGTGCCAGCAGCTTGAATCGGGAGAACACTGAAGCTTTCTTT. Translated, it gives CASSLNRENTEAFF.

Concerning this clone itself: The junction shows a germline mismatch at one end, possibly a read error. The rearrangement links TRBV19 to TRBJ1-1, with unresolved D. Germline values: CDR1 LNHDA, CDR2 SQIVND (reference sequence). This CDR3 is 12 amino acids long. CDR3 loop: CASNTGYTEAFF. As DNA, the CDR3 is TGTGCAAGTAATACGGGATACACTGAAGCTTTCTTT.

The chain uses TRBV6-6 and TRBJ1-2, with TRBD1 as a possible D gene (6 bases). Germline V gives CDR1 MNHNY, CDR2 SVGAGI (reference sequence). V shed 5 bases and J shed 4 bases, with 8 bases lying between them. This CDR3 spans 12 amino acids. For the CDR3, the DNA is TGTGCCAGCAGTGGACAGTCCTATGGCTACACCTTC. It translates to CASSGQSYGYTF.

Only a few counts were recorded for this clone. The V gene is TRBV5-4, the J gene TRBJ2-1; 9 bases line up with TRBD1. Germline V gives CDR1 SGHNT, CDR2 YYREEE (reference sequence). CDR3 size: 14 residues. The V segment lost 5 bases and the J segment 5 bases; nucleotides outside the gene matches: 5. CDR3 protein: CASRPRDRDNEQFF. The CDR3 coding sequence is TGTGCCAGCAGGCCCCGGGACAGGGACAATGAGCAGTTCTTC.

The chain employs TRBV2 and TRBJ2-7, with a tentative D call TRBD2 (5 bases). The V gene's germline CDR1 is SNHLY and CDR2 FYNNEI. There are 14 residues in the CDR3. With 2 bases removed from V and 0 bases from J, the gap between germline ends came to 8 bases. CDR3 loop: CASSESGYSYEQYF. Written as DNA, the CDR3 is TGTGCCAGCAGTGAATCGGGGTACTCCTACGAGCAGTACTTC.

The chain links TRBV27 to TRBJ1-1, with a weak D call TRBD1 (5 bases). The V gene's germline CDR1 is MNHEY and CDR2 SMNVEV (reference sequence). The length of the CDR3 is 14 residues. The V and J ends lost 5 bases and 1 base respectively, with 11 bases between them. The CDR3 coding sequence is TGTGCCAGCAGTCAAGGGGTCTCGAACACTGAAGCTTTCTTT. The encoded protein is CASSQGVSNTEAFF.

The gene calls are TRBV2 and TRBJ2-1; 8 positions match TRBD2. The CDR3 totals 16 residues. Per germline, CDR1 SNHLY and CDR2 FYNNEI. The trim removed 6 bases at V and 4 bases at J, leaving 11 bases unmatched. The CDR3 sequence is CASRRNSGTRYNEQFF. CDR3 coding DNA: TGTGCCAGCAGGCGGAATTCCGGGACTAGATACAATGAGCAGTTCTTC.

Concerning this clone itself: One junction end does not reproduce the germline sequence, and a read error may be involved. This chain links TRBV7-7 with TRBJ2-5; D may be TRBD1 (5 bases). Looked up from germline, CDR1 is SSHAT and CDR2 is FNYEAQ (reference sequence). The CDR3 loop spans 14 amino acids. The CDR3 nucleotides read TGTGCTAGCAGCTTCTACAGGAGACAAGAGACCCAGTACTTC. The encoded protein is CASSFYRRQETQYF.

The chain couples TRBV2 to TRBJ2-7, with TRBD1 identical over 10 bases. Looked up from germline, CDR1 is SNHLY and CDR2 is FYNNEI. J gave up 3 bases and V 7 bases, and 3 bases lay outside the gene matches. This CDR3 is 13 amino acids long. In DNA, the CDR3 is TGTGCCAGCATGACAGGGGGCGGCTACGAGCAGTACTTC. Amino acid sequence: CASMTGGGYEQYF.

The table lists this clone with a count of one. The junction differs from germline at one of its ends, possibly a read error. The V and J genes are TRBV7-7 and TRBJ2-2, with D unresolved. The CDR3 sequence is 12 residues long. Germline V gene sequence: CDR1 SSHAT, CDR2 FNYEAQ (reference sequence). The CDR3 sequence is CASSPTNGELFF. CDR3 DNA sequence: TGTGCTAGCAGCCCCACTAACGGGGAGCTGTTTTTT.

This clone was seen a single time. The V gene is TRBV29-1, the J gene TRBJ2-3, with TRBD1 as a possible D gene (5 bases). CDR3 length: 13 amino acids. V lost 6 bases and J 6 bases, leaving 16 bases between the germline ends. Germline CDR1 is SQVTM and CDR2 is ANQGSEA. The CDR3, as DNA: TGCAGCGTCATCGGACAAAATAGTGATACGCAGTATTTT. It specifies CSVIGQNSDTQYF.